Given below is one T cell receptor (beta chain) in context. Its antigen is still unknown. This record comes from a study of cytomegalovirus exposure and HLA in healthy donors. Study-level background: From HLA-typed donors, an early data release held tens of millions of unique TCRs. Study observations and caveats: In a later analysis, most CMV-associated TCR beta chains appeared HLA-restricted.

PCR used 60 Vbeta primers and 13 Jbeta primers. The data were produced by immunoSEQ multiplex PCR, yet TCRdb's version contains in-frame clones alone and is incomplete. The sample contains about 130,000 clones, about four fifths of which appear only once. This CDR3 is 16 amino acids long. V lost 6 bases to trimming and J lost 1 base, with 18 bases between them. Germline assignment: CDR1 SNHLY and CDR2 FYNNEI. This chain connects TRBV2 to TRBJ1-1; D remains unclear. The origin of this receptor is a male donor in good health and CMV-seropositive. Material: PBMCs. The CDR3 DNA reads TGTGCCAGCAGGGAACTCGGGAACGGCCCGAACACTGAAGCTTTCTTT. It codes for CASRELGNGPNTEAFF.